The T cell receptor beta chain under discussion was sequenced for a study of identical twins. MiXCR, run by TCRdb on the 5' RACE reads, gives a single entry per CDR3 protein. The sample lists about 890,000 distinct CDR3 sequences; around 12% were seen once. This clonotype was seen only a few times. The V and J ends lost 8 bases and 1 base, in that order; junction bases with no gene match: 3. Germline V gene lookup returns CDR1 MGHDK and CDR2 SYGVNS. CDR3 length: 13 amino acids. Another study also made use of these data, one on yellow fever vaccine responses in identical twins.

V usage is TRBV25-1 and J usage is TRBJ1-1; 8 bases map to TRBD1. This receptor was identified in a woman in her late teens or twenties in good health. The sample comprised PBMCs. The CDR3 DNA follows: TGTGCCAGCGACAGGGGACGGAACACTGAAGCTTTCTTT. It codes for CASDRGRNTEAFF.